This T cell receptor (beta chain) was observed in a study of blood T cell repertoires in COVID-19 (dated by TCRdb to the early 2020s). Turning to the overall study: The collaborator samples originated in the United States, Italy and Spain and spanned the acute and convalescent phases of COVID-19. The samples were drawn from two sources: the first 160 participants of the ongoing ImmuneRACE study, and 950 to 1,500 subjects contributed by 6 global collaborators. Where available, HLA class I and class II types were obtained from metadata supplied by the sample provider rather than from assay-based typing. The material from the prospective study consisted of cDNA or gDNA derived from T cells, B-cell-depleted T cells, or PBMCs. The repertoires were released in a freely available public database intended as a resource for research on the immune response to SARS-CoV-2. The sample metadata nearly always contained a de-identified subject ID, COVID-19 status, age in years and sex. Deeply sampled blood TCRbeta repertoires from subjects exposed to, actively infected with, or recovered from COVID-19 were included in the dataset. Points the paper makes about the study in general: Clinical and demographic metadata were provided uncurated, with the amount varying by source and participant.

Points on this clone: Its antigen remains undetermined. The record has no base qualities; no much larger clone is one base away.

TCRbeta CDR3 regions were amplified from genomic DNA by means of the immunoSEQ Assay, a bias-controlled multiplex PCR. Turning to the authors' computational methods: Nucleated cell counts per sample were estimated from amplification of reference gene primers within the assay. Sequence reads were collapsed and filtered to measure the absolute abundance of every unique TCRbeta CDR3 rearrangement. For each sample, productive Simpson clonality was calculated by taking the square root of Simpson's diversity index across productive rearrangements. TCRdb holds this immuneACCESS table with in-frame rearrangements only. Some clones are missing; in checked studies, unresolved V genes explain under half, and the rest has no known cause. V and J calls and clone size come straight from that table; D and trimming were deduced from the DNA. For this sample there are some 370,000 clones; 75% to 90% appear just once. About 5.4% of the sample rests with the top ten.

In the prospective study, participants were roughly 18 to 100 years old, resided in about 25 geographic areas of the United States, and were enrolled through a virtual design. To assign participants to cohorts, the prospective study relied on clinical history that participants themselves reported in a screening survey and a study questionnaire. Recovered participants in ImmuneRACE Cohort 3 were defined as having two consecutive negative NP/OP PCR tests, clearance from a healthcare professional, or resolution of symptoms. In the prospective study, mobile phlebotomists collected whole blood, serum and a nasopharyngeal or oropharyngeal swab from each participant. Over an approximately 2-month period, participants in the prospective study had the option of providing additional blood draws and questionnaires. Before DNA extraction, prospective study blood samples were shipped either frozen or at room temperature.

The origin of this receptor is a woman in her forties or fifties who had recovered from COVID-19. The specimen was PBMCs or T cells enriched from blood (not recorded which).

The CDR3 protein sequence reads: CASSYQASRAKNIQYF. At the DNA level, the sequence is TGTGCCAGCAGTTACCAGGCGTCCCGAGCCAAAAACATTCAGTACTTC. Here the chain combines TRBV6-6 and TRBJ2-4; the D gene remains uncertain. CDR1 and CDR2 were assigned from the germline V gene (reference sequence) as MNHNY and SVGAGI. V and J are truncated by 2 bases and 0 bases respectively, leaving an intervening sequence of 11 bases. Its CDR3 holds 16 amino acids, cysteine through phenylalanine. Left in the record is the CDR3 DNA by itself, 48 bases read in frame from the first base.